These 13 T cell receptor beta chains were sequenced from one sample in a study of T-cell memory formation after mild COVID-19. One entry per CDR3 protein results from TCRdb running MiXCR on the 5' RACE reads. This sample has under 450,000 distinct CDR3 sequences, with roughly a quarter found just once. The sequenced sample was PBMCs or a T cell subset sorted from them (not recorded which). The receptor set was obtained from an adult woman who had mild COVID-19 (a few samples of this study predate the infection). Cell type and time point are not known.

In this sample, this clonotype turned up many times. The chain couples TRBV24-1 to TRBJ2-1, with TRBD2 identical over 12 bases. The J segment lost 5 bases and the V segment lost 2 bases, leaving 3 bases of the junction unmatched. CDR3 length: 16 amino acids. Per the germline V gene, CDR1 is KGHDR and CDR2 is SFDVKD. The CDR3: CATSDYTSGGNNEQFF. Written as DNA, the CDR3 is TGTGCCACCAGTGATTATACTAGCGGGGGGAACAATGAGCAGTTCTTC.

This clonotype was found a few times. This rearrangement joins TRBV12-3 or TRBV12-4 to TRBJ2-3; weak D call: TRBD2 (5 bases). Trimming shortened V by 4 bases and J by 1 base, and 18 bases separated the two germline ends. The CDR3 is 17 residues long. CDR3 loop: CASSWVGPAGGTDTQYF. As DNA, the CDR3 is TGTGCCAGCAGTTGGGTAGGTCCCGCGGGCGGCACAGATACGCAGTATTTT.

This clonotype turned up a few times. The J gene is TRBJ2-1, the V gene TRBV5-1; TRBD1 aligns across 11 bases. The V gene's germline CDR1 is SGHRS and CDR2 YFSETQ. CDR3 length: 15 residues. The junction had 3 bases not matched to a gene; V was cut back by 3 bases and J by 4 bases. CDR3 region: CASSYGQGAYNEQFF. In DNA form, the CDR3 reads TGCGCCAGCAGCTATGGACAGGGGGCTTACAATGAGCAGTTCTTC. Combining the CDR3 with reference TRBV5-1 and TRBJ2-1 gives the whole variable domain KAGVTQTPRYLIKTRGQQVTLSCSPISGHRSVSWYQQTPGQGLQFLFEYFSETQRNKGNFPGRFSGRQFSNSRSEMNVSTLELGDSALYLCASSYGQGAYNEQFFGPGTRLTVL.

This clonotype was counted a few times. The CDR3 sequence: CAISDGPYGYTF. The CDR3, as DNA: TGTGCCATCAGTGACGGGCCTTATGGCTACACCTTC. The gene calls are TRBV10-3 and TRBJ1-2; D gene uncertain. The ends were cut back, 3 bases at V and 5 bases at J, with 7 bases in the middle. Germline V gene sequence: CDR1 ENHRY, CDR2 SYGVKD. CDR3 length equals 12 residues.

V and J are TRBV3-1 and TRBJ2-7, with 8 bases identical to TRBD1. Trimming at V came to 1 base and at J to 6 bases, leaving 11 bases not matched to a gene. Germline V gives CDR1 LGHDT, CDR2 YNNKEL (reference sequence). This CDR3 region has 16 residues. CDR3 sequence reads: CASSQVWRTGRLEQYF. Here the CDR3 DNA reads TGTGCCAGCAGCCAAGTTTGGAGGACAGGGCGCCTCGAGCAGTACTTC.

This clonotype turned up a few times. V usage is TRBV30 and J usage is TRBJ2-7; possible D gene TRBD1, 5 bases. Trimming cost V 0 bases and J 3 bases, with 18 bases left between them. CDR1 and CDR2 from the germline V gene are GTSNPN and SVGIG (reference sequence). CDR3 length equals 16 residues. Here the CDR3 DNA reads TGTGCCTGGAGTGTACGGTCGGGCAGGGTAAGCTACGAGCAGTACTTC. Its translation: CAWSVRSGRVSYEQYF. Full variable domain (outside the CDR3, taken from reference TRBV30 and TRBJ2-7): SQTIHQWPATLVQPVGSPLSLECTVEGTSNPNLYWYRQAAGRGLQLLFYSVGIGQISSEVPQNLSASRPQDRQFILSSKKLLLSDSGFYLCAWSVRSGRVSYEQYFGPGTRLTVT.

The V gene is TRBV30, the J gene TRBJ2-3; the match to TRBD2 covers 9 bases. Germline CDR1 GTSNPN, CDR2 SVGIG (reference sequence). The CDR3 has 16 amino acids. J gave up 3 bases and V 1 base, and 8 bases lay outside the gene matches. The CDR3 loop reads CAWSGLGLAGTDTQYF. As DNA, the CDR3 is TGTGCCTGGAGTGGGTTGGGGCTAGCGGGAACAGATACGCAGTATTTT.

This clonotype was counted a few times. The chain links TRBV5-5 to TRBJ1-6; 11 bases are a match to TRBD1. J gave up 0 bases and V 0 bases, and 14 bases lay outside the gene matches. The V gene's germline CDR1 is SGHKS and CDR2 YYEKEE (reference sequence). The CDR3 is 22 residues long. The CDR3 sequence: CASSLATRDRGYLDSYNSPLHF. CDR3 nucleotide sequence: TGTGCCAGCAGCTTGGCCACGCGGGACAGGGGGTATCTTGACTCCTATAATTCACCCCTCCACTTT. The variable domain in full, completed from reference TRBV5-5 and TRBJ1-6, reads DAGVTQSPTHLIKTRGQQVTLRCSPISGHKSVSWYQQVLGQGPQFIFQYYEKEERGRGNFPDRFSARQFPNYSSELNVNALLLGDSALYLCASSLATRDRGYLDSYNSPLHFGNGTRLTVT.

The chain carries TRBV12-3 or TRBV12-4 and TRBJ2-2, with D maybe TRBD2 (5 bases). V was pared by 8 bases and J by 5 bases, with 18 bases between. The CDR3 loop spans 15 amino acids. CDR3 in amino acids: CASSPREGLTGELFF. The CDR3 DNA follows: TGTGCCAGCTCCCCTCGGGAAGGGCTAACCGGGGAGCTGTTTTTT.

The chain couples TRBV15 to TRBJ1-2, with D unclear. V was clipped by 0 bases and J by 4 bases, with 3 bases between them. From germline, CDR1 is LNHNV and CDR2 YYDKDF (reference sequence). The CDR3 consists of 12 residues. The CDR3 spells CATSRDAYGYTF. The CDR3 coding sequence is TGTGCCACCAGCAGAGATGCCTATGGCTACACCTTC.

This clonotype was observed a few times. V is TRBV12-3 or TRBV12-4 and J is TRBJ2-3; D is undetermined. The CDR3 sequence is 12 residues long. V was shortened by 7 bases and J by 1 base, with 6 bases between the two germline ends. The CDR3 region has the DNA TGTGCCAGCACCGCAGGCACAGATACGCAGTATTTT. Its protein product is CASTAGTDTQYF.

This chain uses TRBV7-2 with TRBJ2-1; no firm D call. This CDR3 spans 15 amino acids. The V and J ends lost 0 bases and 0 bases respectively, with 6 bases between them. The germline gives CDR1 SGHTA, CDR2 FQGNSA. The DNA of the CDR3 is TGTGCCAGCAGCTTAGCGTTAAGCTCCTACAATGAGCAGTTCTTC. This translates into CASSLALSSYNEQFF. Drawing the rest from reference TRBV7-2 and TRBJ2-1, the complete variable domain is GAGVSQSPSNKVTEKGKDVELRCDPISGHTALYWYRQSLGQGLEFLIYFQGNSAPDKSGLPSDRFSAERTGGSVSTLTIQRTQQEDSAVYLCASSLALSSYNEQFFGPGTRLTVL.

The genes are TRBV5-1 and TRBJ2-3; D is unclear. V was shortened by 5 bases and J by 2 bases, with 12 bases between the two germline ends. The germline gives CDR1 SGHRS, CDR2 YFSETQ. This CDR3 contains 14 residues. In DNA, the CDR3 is TGCGCCAGCAGTTTTTCCTGGACCACAGATACGCAGTATTTT. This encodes CASSFSWTTDTQYF.